This TCR beta chain was sequenced for a study of vaccination effects on CD4 cells after COVID-19. Study summary: Samples collected post-vaccine were obtained a median of 72 days after the second dose. Study findings and constraints: Among infection- and vaccine-induced clones, marked clonal contraction occurred late after vaccination.

V was clipped by 11 bases and J by 1 base, with 12 bases between them. Germline V gene lookup returns CDR1 LGHNA and CDR2 YSLEER. The CDR3 extends over 13 amino acids. This clone was seen a single time. Antigen specificity is unknown. Under the ViraFEST assay, PBMC were stimulated with viral peptide pools so that antigen-specific CD4+ T cells expanded. Sequencing was performed afterwards. Following a 10-day culture, CD4+ T cells were purified. Each person got two doses of an mRNA SARS-CoV-2 vaccine, BNT162b2 or mRNA-1273. TCRdb's table, derived via immunoSEQ multiplex PCR, lists solely in-frame clones and lacks some. The data hold some 68,000 clones, with approximately 80% observed a single time.

The rearrangement uses TRBV4-3 and TRBJ2-4; D uncertain. The sequence was obtained from a human donor who received a COVID-19 vaccine. This sample comprised CD4+ T cells from PBMCs cultured with HCoV-229E spike peptides, obtained after COVID-19 vaccination. Written as DNA, the CDR3 is TGCGCCGCCCTGGATGTCGCCAAAAACATTCAGTACTTC. Translation gives CAALDVAKNIQYF.